This T cell receptor (beta chain) appears in the sequencing data of a study of shared clonotypes between healthy human individuals (dated by TCRdb to the early 2020s). Broadly, across the study: The cohort comprised two women and a few men aged 18 to 49 years. To estimate repertoire size and how much clonotype sharing occurs between individuals, the study deeply sequenced the blood TCR repertoires of a handful of healthy adults. Between about 0.94 and 8.9 billion PBMCs per donor were obtained by leukapheresis. Per donor, three plates each were used for CD4 naive and CD4 memory, two for CD8 naive, and one for CD8 memory. Libraries were prepared and TCR repertoires were sequenced by different laboratories using diverse techniques, in order to increase sequencing depth and limit assay-specific biases. Broader findings and caveats from the paper: Because the study included only a small number of donors, the genetic and exposure-history diversity represented was limited. Based on pairwise subsampling, the degree of clonotype sharing among donors was expected to be affected by sequencing depth. Estimated clonotype richness was generally larger for naive than for memory subsets. Only blood was sampled, and tissue TCR repertoires likely differ from those in blood. Compared with non-shared clonotypes, the clonotypes found in all four sorted-subset donors had higher generation probabilities. Even with the large sequencing depth, rarefaction of the sorted-subset datasets indicated that sequencing was incomplete. When a few donors were compared, the shared fraction of clonotypes was around 4.6% for naive CD4, around 4% for naive CD8, about 2.4% for memory CD4, and 0.4% for memory CD8.

For the CD8 naive samples, CD45RO-negative cells were positively selected for CCR7, yielding a CD45RA+CCR7+ population from which TemRA cells were excluded. Healthy HIV-negative adults with no recently reported acute infections or vaccinations were included as donors. All donors were Caucasian adults living in Nashville, Tennessee, USA. After blood collection by leukapheresis, PBMCs were isolated using Ficoll-Histopaque density gradient centrifugation and then cryopreserved in the vapor phase of liquid nitrogen. Analytical flow cytometry was used to check the purity and quantity of every magnetically sorted T cell population. From each sorted fraction, genomic DNA was isolated and quantified by UV absorbance on a Nanodrop 2000c. The CDR3 sequence holds 13 residues, the cysteine and phenylalanine included. Only the CDR3 portion is preserved as DNA: 39 bases, with reading frame beginning at the first base. The junction shows trimming of 2 bases on V and 4 bases on J, plus 12 bases between the germline ends. The germline V gene specifies SQVTM as CDR1 and ANQGSEA as CDR2.

Using the deep immunoSEQ assay, multiplex PCR amplified TCR CDR3 regions from genomic DNA. For each cell subset, the extracted genomic DNA was distributed evenly across all wells of several immunoSEQ 96-well plates, and each plate served as one replicate. For sorted subsets, around 200 ng genomic DNA, equal to 25,000 to 35,000 T cell genomes, was loaded into each replicate PCR. The purified libraries were quantified using a Qubit 3.0 fluorometer, sized with a Bioanalyzer 2100, and then quantified again using the KAPA Library Quantification kit. A separate single-read 150-cycle Illumina NextSeq 550 flow cell was used to sequence each immunoSEQ 96-well plate. Regarding the original processing steps: Because only junctional sequences without quality scores were contained in the immunoSEQ output, filtering matching that applied to full-length reads could not be performed. Sequences were annotated with PyIR, a Python wrapper for IgBLAST v1.9, using IMGT germline references to assign V/J genes and CDR3. Reads with weak V/J assignments (E-value above 1e-6), missing CDR3, stop codons, out-of-frame junctions, or ambiguous translated residues were removed. V3J clonotypes were defined by identical inferred V gene, J gene, and CDR3 amino acid sequence. To compute the percentage overlap between repertoires, the number of shared unique clonotypes was divided by the size of the smaller repertoire. RTK rarefaction, the Chao1 estimator, and Recon v2.1 estimates of unobserved clonotypes were used to assess repertoire richness. For all TCRbeta clonotypes obtained by the gDNA method from a few donors, generation probabilities were computed with OLGA. Here the immuneACCESS table is served through TCRdb, limited to in-frame sequences with V and J called. Missing clones are a known gap in these copies; in checked studies unresolved V genes cover under half, and the rest lacks a known reason. V and J calls and clone size follow that table, whereas D and trimming were derived from the DNA. In all, the sample holds about 1,900,000 clones, and about 95% of those were seen once. The top ten clones comprise roughly 1.2% of the sample.

Comment on this clone: Its antigen is unknown. No much larger clone is present one base from it, and per-base qualities are unavailable.

The source material was naive CD8+ T cells sorted from blood. This specimen's cell subset or site label, per the study, means: CD45RA+CCR7+. This TCR was sampled from a man between 18 and 35 years old in good health. This chain joins TRBV29-1 to TRBJ2-7; TRBD2 is possibly the D segment (6 matching bases). The sequence in DNA is TGCAGCGTTGAAACGGGGGAGGTTTACGAGCAGTACTTC. Its translation reads: CSVETGEVYEQYF.